These 32 T cell receptor beta chains share one sample of origin, sequenced in a study of T cell repertoires in cytomegalovirus infection. TCRdb passed the reads through MiXCR, listing each CDR3 protein once. The data hold hundreds of thousands of distinct CDR3 sequences, with 30% to 40% observed a single time. The antigens these receptors bind are not known. Source: cultured PBMCs, taken from culture after CMV antigen stimulation. The receptors shown here come from a human donor in good health (CMV status not recorded). Some clones in this sample may be carry-over from other donors' samples.

The chain carries TRBV7-2 and TRBJ2-7; 13 nucleotides agree with TRBD2. In germline, CDR1 is SGHTA, CDR2 FQGNSA. The length of the CDR3 is 14 residues. Unmatched junction bases numbered 8, after V lost 6 bases and J lost 9 bases. This CDR3 reads CASSSGLAGVVQYF. CDR3 coding DNA: TGTGCCAGCAGTTCTGGACTAGCGGGAGTGGTGCAGTACTTC.

J is TRBJ2-1 and V is TRBV19; D not resolved. Germline V gene sequence: CDR1 LNHDA, CDR2 SQIVND (reference sequence). CDR3 length: 14 residues. Trimming left V 3 bases short and J 5 bases short, with 11 bases between. CDR3 sequence (DNA): TGTGCCAGTAGTATTCAGATCCCCGACAATGAGCAGTTCTTC. It is translated as CASSIQIPDNEQFF.

This clonotype occurred a few times. The CDR3 here is CASSKLAGVGDTQYF. CDR3 nucleotide sequence: TGTGCCAGCAGCAAACTAGCGGGAGTCGGAGATACGCAGTATTTT. V gene TRBV7-2 combines with J gene TRBJ2-3; TRBD2 matches at 11 bases. Germline V CDR1 and CDR2: SGHTA, FQGNSA. Trimming at V came to 5 bases and at J to 5 bases, leaving 6 bases not matched to a gene. CDR3 length: 15 residues.

The chain has TRBV10-3 and TRBJ2-1; D remains unclear. Germline-derived CDR1 and CDR2 are ENHRY and SYGVKD. Trimming pared 3 bases from V and 3 bases from J, leaving 0 bases between. The CDR3 is 11 amino acids. CDR3 region: CAISDYNEQFF. DNA for the CDR3: TGTGCCATCAGTGACTACAATGAGCAGTTCTTC.

The chain links TRBV12-3 or TRBV12-4 to TRBJ2-7; no clear D. The CDR3 contains 17 residues. V lost 4 bases, J lost 6 bases, and 25 bases lay in between. The CDR3 sequence is CASSSPPVTPVTTEQYF. The CDR3 bases are TGTGCCAGCAGTTCCCCTCCCGTGACCCCCGTGACCACCGAGCAGTACTTC.

In its sample, this clonotype was seen a few times. The chain links TRBV7-2 to TRBJ1-1; D unresolved. CDR1 and CDR2 (germline): SGHTA, FQGNSA. This CDR3 region has 11 residues. V was trimmed by 5 bases and J by 8 bases, leaving 9 bases between them. The CDR3 region has the DNA TGTGCCAGCAGCCCGGGGAGGGAAGCTTTCTTT. Translated, it gives CASSPGREAFF.

The gene calls are TRBV19 and TRBJ2-7; maybe TRBD2 (6 bases). The CDR3 consists of 13 residues. In germline, CDR1 is LNHDA, CDR2 SQIVND (reference sequence). V dropped 5 bases and J dropped 4 bases, with 12 bases sitting between them. The CDR3 DNA reads as TGTGCCAGTAGTCCGGGAGTACTATACGAGCAGTACTTC. The encoded protein is CASSPGVLYEQYF.

CDR3 sequence reads: CASSPSWGGSTDTQYF. The CDR3, as DNA: TGTGCCAGCAGCCCATCCTGGGGGGGTAGCACAGATACGCAGTATTTT. The chain links TRBV7-2 to TRBJ2-3; TRBD2 matches at 7 bases. The germline CDR1 and CDR2 sequences are SGHTA and FQGNSA. Germline trimming cut 5 bases from V and 0 bases from J; bases unmatched to any gene: 8. This CDR3 spans 16 amino acids. The full variable domain, completed using reference TRBV7-2 and TRBJ2-3, is GAGVSQSPSNKVTEKGKDVELRCDPISGHTALYWYRQSLGQGLEFLIYFQGNSAPDKSGLPSDRFSAERTGGSVSTLTIQRTQQEDSAVYLCASSPSWGGSTDTQYFGPGTRLTVL.

This clonotype was counted between two and nine times. This rearrangement joins TRBV20-1 to TRBJ2-3; no reliable D call. Germline loops: CDR1 DFQATT, CDR2 SNEGSKA (reference sequence). Trimming stripped 6 bases from V and 2 bases from J, with 15 bases between. This CDR3 region has 14 residues. CDR3 amino acids: CSASPRAITDTQYF. CDR3 DNA: TGCAGTGCCTCACCCCGGGCGATCACAGATACGCAGTATTTT.

The V and J genes are TRBV12-3 or TRBV12-4 and TRBJ2-3, with D possibly being TRBD1 (5 bases). The length of the CDR3 is 15 residues. Trimming removed 2 bases at V and 1 base at J, with 10 bases between. CDR3: CASSLRGMGTDTQYF. The CDR3, as DNA: TGTGCCAGCAGTTTAAGGGGTATGGGCACAGATACGCAGTATTTT.

This clonotype was observed a few times. The chain combines TRBV7-8 with TRBJ1-2, with D uncertain. The V gene lost 2 bases and the J gene lost 4 bases, with 14 bases spanning the gap. This CDR3 comprises 15 residues. The germline CDR1 and CDR2 sequences are SGHVS and FQNEAQ. As DNA, the CDR3 is TGTGCCAGCAGCTTACGCGCAGATCTGTCCTATGGCTACACCTTC. Protein product: CASSLRADLSYGYTF.

This clonotype was seen many times. This rearrangement joins TRBV7-2 to TRBJ2-7, with TRBD1 matching over 7 bases. The CDR3 loop spans 11 amino acids. V lost 4 bases to trimming and J lost 12 bases; unmatched junction nucleotides: 6. CDR1 is SGHTA, CDR2 FQGNSA, per germline. CDR3 in DNA: TGTGCCAGCAGCTCAGGGGGTTTTCCGTACTTC. Its translation is CASSSGGFPYF.

This clonotype was counted a few times. The chain is built from TRBV24-1 and TRBJ2-3, with 9 bases aligning to TRBD1. The germline V gene encodes CDR1 KGHDR and CDR2 SFDVKD. The CDR3 length is 15 residues. The V gene end was trimmed by 7 bases and the J gene end by 4 bases; junction bases not matched to a gene: 8. The CDR3 sequence: CATSPGQGLADTQYF. The CDR3 DNA reads as TGTGCCACCAGCCCCGGACAGGGGTTAGCAGATACGCAGTATTTT.

V usage is TRBV20-1 and J usage is TRBJ2-1; possibly TRBD2 for D (5 bases). This CDR3 region has 17 residues. The V end was cut by 0 bases, the J end by 0 bases, with 15 bases between. Germline V gene data show CDR1 as DFQATT and CDR2 as SNEGSKA (reference sequence). The DNA for the CDR3 is TGCAGTGCTAGAGATAGGCGGGCAGCCGCCTCCTACAATGAGCAGTTCTTC. This translates into CSARDRRAAASYNEQFF.

This clonotype showed up just a few times. The chain carries TRBV6-6 and TRBJ1-4; tentative D call: TRBD1 (6 bases). Trimming cost V 6 bases and J 8 bases, with 16 bases left between them. CDR1 is MNHNY and CDR2 is SVGAGI in the germline V gene (reference sequence). The CDR3 runs to 14 residues. CDR3 region: CASSRGQSLEKLFF. The CDR3 coding sequence is TGTGCCAGCAGCCGCGGACAGTCCCTGGAAAAACTGTTTTTT.

This clonotype was detected only a few times. The gene calls are TRBV7-9 and TRBJ2-7; D is ambiguous. The V gene lost 5 bases and the J gene lost 2 bases, with 7 bases spanning the gap. This CDR3 spans 12 amino acids. The germline gives CDR1 SEHNR, CDR2 FQNEAQ (reference sequence). The CDR3: CASSPKPYEQYF. Written as DNA, the CDR3 is TGTGCCAGCAGCCCGAAGCCCTACGAGCAGTACTTC.

This rearrangement joins TRBV20-1 to TRBJ1-1; the D gene is possibly TRBD1 (5 bases). Germline assignment: CDR1 DFQATT and CDR2 SNEGSKA (reference sequence). The CDR3 loop spans 14 amino acids. Trimming removed 5 bases at V and 3 bases at J, with 16 bases between. The CDR3 spells CSARPWGRDTEAFF. The CDR3 nucleotides read TGCAGTGCTCGTCCGTGGGGCAGGGACACTGAAGCTTTCTTT.

This clonotype occurred a few times. CDR3 sequence reads: CSATRDSGMYEQYF. The DNA for the CDR3 is TGCAGTGCTACGCGGGATAGCGGGATGTACGAGCAGTACTTC. The chain joins TRBV20-1 to TRBJ2-7, with 8 bases identical to TRBD2. Per the germline V gene, CDR1 is DFQATT and CDR2 is SNEGSKA (reference sequence). The CDR3 consists of 14 residues. V shed 4 bases and J 4 bases; nucleotides not matched to a gene: 9.

This clonotype has only one observation. The germline gene is not matched at one end of the junction; a read error may be the cause. The V call is TRBV15, the J call TRBJ2-3; no clear D gene. The CDR3 totals 15 residues. Germline V gene lookup returns CDR1 LNHNV and CDR2 YYDKDF (reference sequence). The CDR3, as DNA: TGTGTCACCAGCAGAGCCGGACGTCGCACAGATACGCAGTATTTT. Translation gives CVTSRAGRRTDTQYF.

This clonotype was observed many times. V gene TRBV7-2 combines with J gene TRBJ1-2; D uncertain. The CDR3 extends over 13 amino acids. Germline CDR1 is SGHTA and CDR2 is FQGNSA. V lost 4 bases to trimming and J lost 4 bases, with 10 bases between them. In DNA form, the CDR3 reads TGTGCCAGCAGCTCCGGGGTGGGCTATGGCTACACCTTC. It specifies CASSSGVGYGYTF.

As to this clonotype: The junction and the germline gene differ at one end; a read error may be behind it. J is TRBJ1-1 and V is TRBV19, with D uncertain. The germline gives CDR1 LNHDA, CDR2 SQIVND (reference sequence). This CDR3 contains 14 residues. The CDR3 sequence is CVSSIYGDLPEAFF. In DNA, the CDR3 is TGTGTCAGTAGTATTTACGGGGATCTCCCTGAAGCTTTCTTT.

The chain has TRBV5-1 and TRBJ2-1; TRBD2 matches 9 bases. With V trimmed by 0 bases and J by 10 bases, 8 bases remained unmatched. Germline assignment: CDR1 SGHRS and CDR2 YFSETQ. The CDR3 runs to 15 residues. The CDR3 reads CASSLGAGGPPEQFF. The CDR3, as DNA: TGCGCCAGCAGCTTGGGGGCGGGAGGGCCCCCCGAGCAGTTCTTC.

The CDR3 DNA reads TGTGCCAGCAGTTCGGGACGGATAAACTATGGCTACACCTTC. Translating gives CASSSGRINYGYTF. This chain uses TRBV28 with TRBJ1-2, with D possibly matching TRBD1 (5 bases). Germline V gene sequence: CDR1 MDHEN, CDR2 SYDVKM. The CDR3 spans 14 residues. Trimming took off 4 bases at V and 2 bases at J, with 11 bases between the two ends.

This clonotype showed up just a few times. The gene calls are TRBV24-1 and TRBJ2-1; TRBD1 is a possible D gene (6 bases). V was shortened by 0 bases and J by 6 bases, with 11 bases between the two germline ends. CDR1 and CDR2 (germline): KGHDR, SFDVKD. The CDR3 totals 15 residues. The CDR3 DNA reads TGTGCCACCAGTGATTTGAGGGCAGGGGTCAATGAGCAGTTCTTC. Translated, it gives CATSDLRAGVNEQFF.

The chain combines TRBV19 with TRBJ1-1; D unresolved. This CDR3 is 16 amino acids long. V was trimmed by 4 bases and J by 2 bases, leaving 17 bases between them. CDR1 is LNHDA and CDR2 is SQIVND in the germline V gene (reference sequence). CDR3 loop: CASSNRQFGENTEAFF. Here the CDR3 DNA reads TGTGCCAGTAGTAATAGGCAGTTTGGGGAAAACACTGAAGCTTTCTTT. Based on the CDR3 plus reference TRBV19 and TRBJ1-1, the full variable domain is DGGITQSPKYLFRKEGQNVTLSCEQNLNHDAMYWYRQDPGQGLRLIYYSQIVNDFQKGDIAEGYSVSREKKESFPLTVTSAQKNPTAFYLCASSNRQFGENTEAFFGQGTRLTVV.

The chain employs TRBV4-1 and TRBJ2-3, with D possibly being TRBD2 (6 bases). The CDR3 spans 16 residues. The V end was cut by 4 bases, the J end by 5 bases, with 19 bases between. Germline values: CDR1 MGHRA, CDR2 YSYEKL. CDR3 loop: CASSPRTRGGGDTQYF. The DNA of the CDR3 is TGCGCCAGCAGCCCCCGGACGCGGGGCGGAGGAGATACGCAGTATTTT.

This clonotype was seen a few times. The chain couples TRBV7-2 to TRBJ2-3; maybe TRBD1 (6 bases). Germline V gene data show CDR1 as SGHTA and CDR2 as FQGNSA. There are 13 residues in the CDR3. V lost 4 bases to trimming and J lost 6 bases, with 11 bases between them. CDR3 region: CASSSYREDTQYF. The CDR3 DNA follows: TGTGCCAGCAGCTCCTACAGGGAGGATACGCAGTATTTT. Filled out from reference TRBV7-2 and TRBJ2-3, the complete variable domain reads GAGVSQSPSNKVTEKGKDVELRCDPISGHTALYWYRQSLGQGLEFLIYFQGNSAPDKSGLPSDRFSAERTGGSVSTLTIQRTQQEDSAVYLCASSSYREDTQYFGPGTRLTVL.

This clonotype came up a few times. This chain links TRBV7-8 with TRBJ1-1; possibly TRBD1 for D (5 bases). Deletions cut 2 bases from V and 10 bases from J, with 20 bases between. The CDR3 sequence is 15 residues long. Germline CDR1 is SGHVS and CDR2 is FQNEAQ. The CDR3 loop is CASSLYRRDGLRAFF. DNA for the CDR3: TGTGCCAGCAGCTTATACCGTCGGGACGGACTTAGAGCTTTCTTT.

This clonotype has just a few counts. J is TRBJ1-1 and V is TRBV12-3 or TRBV12-4; no definite D call. V was cut by 8 bases and J by 0 bases, with 13 bases left in between. This CDR3 has 14 amino acids. This chain's CDR3 is CASGSGGLNTEAFF. The CDR3 DNA reads TGTGCCAGCGGTTCCGGCGGTTTGAACACTGAAGCTTTCTTT.

The chain combines TRBV7-2 with TRBJ2-3; 11 positions agree with TRBD2. The CDR3 consists of 17 residues. The V gene end was trimmed by 5 bases and the J gene end by 6 bases; junction bases not matched to a gene: 13. Germline V lookup: CDR1 SGHTA, CDR2 FQGNSA. The chain's CDR3 is CASSIYWASGRSDTQYF. In nucleotides, the CDR3 is TGTGCCAGCAGCATATATTGGGCTAGCGGGAGGTCGGATACGCAGTATTTT. Looking up the rest from reference TRBV7-2 and TRBJ2-3 gives the full variable domain: GAGVSQSPSNKVTEKGKDVELRCDPISGHTALYWYRQSLGQGLEFLIYFQGNSAPDKSGLPSDRFSAERTGGSVSTLTIQRTQQEDSAVYLCASSIYWASGRSDTQYFGPGTRLTVL.

A few counts support this clonotype. CDR3 DNA sequence: TGTGCCAGTAGCCTACTAGCGGGAGAACGTGAGACCCAGTACTTC. Translating gives CASSLLAGERETQYF. This chain joins TRBV19 and TRBJ2-5, with 11 positions matching TRBD2. V trimming: 6 bases; J trimming: 5 bases; junction bases outside the gene matches: 8. CDR3 size: 15 residues. Germline V gene lookup returns CDR1 LNHDA and CDR2 SQIVND (reference sequence). The full variable domain, with the rest looked up from reference TRBV19 and TRBJ2-5, is DGGITQSPKYLFRKEGQNVTLSCEQNLNHDAMYWYRQDPGQGLRLIYYSQIVNDFQKGDIAEGYSVSREKKESFPLTVTSAQKNPTAFYLCASSLLAGERETQYFGPGTRLLVL.

This clonotype has more than one count but fewer than ten. J is TRBJ2-1 and V is TRBV11-2; D possibly corresponds to TRBD2 (6 bases). Germline values: CDR1 SGHAT, CDR2 FQNNGV. The CDR3 runs 16 residues. Trimming removed 5 bases at V and 7 bases at J, with 21 bases between. The CDR3 here is CASSPHWGGMRNEQFF. CDR3 sequence (DNA): TGTGCCAGCAGCCCCCACTGGGGCGGGATGCGGAATGAGCAGTTCTTC.